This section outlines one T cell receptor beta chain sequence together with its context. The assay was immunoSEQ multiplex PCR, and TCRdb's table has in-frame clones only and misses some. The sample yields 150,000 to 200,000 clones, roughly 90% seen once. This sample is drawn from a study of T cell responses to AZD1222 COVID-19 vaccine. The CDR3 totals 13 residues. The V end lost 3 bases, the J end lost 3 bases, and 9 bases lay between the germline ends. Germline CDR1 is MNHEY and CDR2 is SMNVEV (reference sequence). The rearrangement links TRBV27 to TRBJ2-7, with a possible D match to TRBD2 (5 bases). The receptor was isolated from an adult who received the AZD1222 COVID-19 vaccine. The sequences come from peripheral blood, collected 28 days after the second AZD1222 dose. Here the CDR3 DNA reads TGTGCCAGCAGTTTTTCGGGGAACTACGAGCAGTACTTC. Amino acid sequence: CASSFSGNYEQYF.